Following are 31 T cell receptor beta chains from one sample sequenced in a study of blood T cell repertoires in COVID-19 (dated by TCRdb to 2018 to 2021). Receptor amplification or capture employed the immunoSEQ multiplex PCR assay. In its TCRdb copy, this immuneACCESS table keeps in-frame sequences only and misses some clones. Where compared with another copy, unresolved V genes explain less than half of these, and the others have no known cause. The sample table holds about 240,000 clones, of which about 90% were seen once. The ten largest clones capture around 7.2% of the sample. Sequencing input: peripheral blood. These receptors came from a man between 60 and 75 years old who had recovered from COVID-19.

J is TRBJ2-5 and V is TRBV5-1; possibly TRBD2 for D (6 bases). This CDR3 spans 14 amino acids. The V end lost 4 bases, the J end lost 5 bases, and 15 bases lay between the germline ends. CDR1 SGHRS and CDR2 YFSETQ come from the germline V gene. The CDR3 loop reads CASSLTSLSETQYF. DNA for the CDR3: TGCGCCAGCAGCCTGACTAGTTTAAGCGAGACCCAGTACTTC.

The V call is TRBV24-1, the J call TRBJ2-1; D may be TRBD2 (6 bases). This CDR3 comprises 17 residues. V was pared by 2 bases and J by 3 bases, with 16 bases between. From germline, CDR1 is KGHDR and CDR2 SFDVKD. The CDR3 nucleotides are TGTGCCACCAGTGATTCGTCGGCCCAGGGACTCTACAATGAGCAGTTCTTC. Amino acids: CATSDSSAQGLYNEQFF.

CDR3 region: CASSPPRGTQNTEAFF. The DNA of the CDR3 is TGTGCCAGCAGTCCCCCCCGAGGAACCCAAAACACTGAAGCTTTCTTT. This chain uses TRBV2 with TRBJ1-1; D not resolved. V lost 5 bases, J lost 2 bases, and 18 bases lay in between. Germline V CDR1 and CDR2: SNHLY, FYNNEI. This CDR3 comprises 16 residues.

J is TRBJ2-7 and V is TRBV27; 9 nucleotides align to TRBD2. The CDR3 is 14 amino acids. The V segment lost 8 bases and the J segment 4 bases; nucleotides outside the gene matches: 9. Per the germline V gene, CDR1 is MNHEY and CDR2 is SMNVEV (reference sequence). The CDR3 reads CASRKAGGFYEQYF. The CDR3 DNA reads TGTGCCAGCCGCAAAGCGGGGGGCTTTTACGAGCAGTACTTC.

This chain joins TRBV29-1 and TRBJ1-2; 7 bases are shared with TRBD1. The trim removed 6 bases at V and 3 bases at J, leaving 10 bases unmatched. The germline gives CDR1 SQVTM, CDR2 ANQGSEA. CDR3 length: 14 residues. The CDR3 nucleotides read TGCAGCGTAACCGGGACAGCTGAAGACTATGGCTACACCTTC. It codes for CSVTGTAEDYGYTF.

This clone was seen just once. The genes are TRBV7-2 and TRBJ2-7; 8 bases fit TRBD2. There are 15 residues in the CDR3. V was pared by 5 bases and J by 4 bases, with 10 bases of the junction left unmatched. Germline CDR1 is SGHTA and CDR2 is FQGNSA. CDR3 sequence: CASSPSSGGGYEQYF. In DNA, the CDR3 is TGTGCCAGCAGCCCCTCGTCTGGCGGGGGGTACGAGCAGTACTTC. The entire variable domain, with the rest obtained from reference TRBV7-2 and TRBJ2-7, is as follows: GAGVSQSPSNKVTEKGKDVELRCDPISGHTALYWYRQSLGQGLEFLIYFQGNSAPDKSGLPSDRFSAERTGGSVSTLTIQRTQQEDSAVYLCASSPSSGGGYEQYFGPGTRLTVT.

The J gene is TRBJ2-7, the V gene TRBV6-1, with a tentative D call TRBD2 (7 bases). V lost 3 bases, J lost 4 bases, and 13 bases lay in between. The CDR3 length is 14 residues. Per germline, CDR1 MNHNS and CDR2 SASEGT. CDR3 sequence reads: CASSERGGRYEQYF. DNA of the CDR3: TGTGCCAGCAGTGAGAGGGGGGGTAGGTACGAGCAGTACTTC.

The table lists this clone with a few counts. CDR3 residues: CASSLDRGGHEQYF. The CDR3 nucleotides are TGCGCCAGCAGCTTAGACAGGGGCGGGCACGAGCAGTACTTC. The chain combines TRBV4-1 with TRBJ2-7, with 8 bases fitting TRBD1. Trimming at V came to 5 bases and at J to 5 bases, leaving 8 bases not matched to a gene. Germline values: CDR1 MGHRA, CDR2 YSYEKL. The CDR3 length is 14 residues.

This CDR3 is CASSLRVGLAGGNYEQYF. CDR3 in DNA: TGTGCCAGCAGCTTAAGGGTCGGGCTAGCGGGGGGCAACTACGAGCAGTACTTC. The V call is TRBV7-2, the J call TRBJ2-7; TRBD2 agrees at 11 bases. V gave up 2 bases and J gave up 3 bases; unmatched junction bases: 12. There are 18 residues in the CDR3. Germline V CDR1 and CDR2: SGHTA, FQGNSA. The whole variable domain, filled in from reference TRBV7-2 and TRBJ2-7, reads GAGVSQSPSNKVTEKGKDVELRCDPISGHTALYWYRQSLGQGLEFLIYFQGNSAPDKSGLPSDRFSAERTGGSVSTLTIQRTQQEDSAVYLCASSLRVGLAGGNYEQYFGPGTRLTVT.

The rearrangement joins TRBV10-1 to TRBJ2-3, with D possibly matching TRBD2 (6 bases). The V and J ends lost 2 bases and 2 bases respectively, with 11 bases between them. Germline CDR1 and CDR2: WNHNN and SYGVQD (reference sequence). This CDR3 contains 15 residues. The DNA for the CDR3 is TGCGCCAGCAGTGAGCGGGGGACCCACACAGATACGCAGTATTTT. As protein: CASSERGTHTDTQYF.

CDR3 DNA sequence: TGCAGCGTTGAGGGGCAGGGTTTCGGCTACACCTTC. Protein: CSVEGQGFGYTF. The rearrangement uses TRBV29-1 and TRBJ1-2; perhaps TRBD1 as D (5 bases). Germline V gene data show CDR1 as SQVTM and CDR2 as ANQGSEA. Trimming removed 3 bases from V and 8 bases from J, with 13 bases in between. CDR3 length: 12 residues.

This clone was seen only a few times. The chain couples TRBV6-1 to TRBJ1-2; 7 bases line up with TRBD1. J was trimmed by 8 bases and V by 6 bases; bases with no gene match: 9. Germline loops: CDR1 MNHNS, CDR2 SASEGT. The CDR3 extends over 13 amino acids. Here the CDR3 DNA reads TGTGCCAGCAGACCTGGACAGGAGAGAGGCTACACCTTC. As protein: CASRPGQERGYTF.

The chain couples TRBV12-5 to TRBJ2-3, with D uncertain. The CDR3 has 12 residues. The V end was cut by 7 bases, the J end by 2 bases, with 7 bases between. Looked up from germline, CDR1 is LGHNT and CDR2 is FRNRAP. This CDR3 reads CASAGFTDTQYF. In DNA form, the CDR3 reads TGTGCTAGTGCCGGGTTCACAGATACGCAGTATTTT. Drawing the rest from reference TRBV12-5 and TRBJ2-3, the complete variable domain is DARVTQTPRHKVTEMGQEVTMRCQPILGHNTVFWYRQTMMQGLELLAYFRNRAPLDDSGMPKDRFSAEMPDATLATLKIQPSEPRDSAVYFCASAGFTDTQYFGPGTRLTVL.

This rearrangement joins TRBV5-4 to TRBJ1-2, with TRBD1 as a possible D gene (5 bases). V was pared by 5 bases and J by 4 bases, with 21 bases between. In germline, CDR1 is SGHNT, CDR2 YYREEE (reference sequence). There are 16 residues in the CDR3. CDR3 in amino acids: CASRGDGTLRGYGYTF. The CDR3 DNA sequence: TGTGCCAGCAGGGGGGACGGGACTCTACGGGGCTATGGCTACACCTTC.

The rearrangement joins TRBV3-1 (or the pseudogene TRBV3-2) to TRBJ1-2; 12 bases are a match to TRBD1. The germline V gene has CDR1 LGHDT and CDR2 YNNKEL (reference sequence). CDR3 length equals 18 residues. Trimming cost V 4 bases and J 7 bases; bases outside gene matches: 16. This chain's CDR3 is CASSRLITPGQGAVGYTF. The DNA of the CDR3 is TGTGCCAGCAGCCGCCTCATTACACCGGGACAGGGGGCGGTTGGCTACACCTTC.

This chain joins TRBV29-1 and TRBJ1-1, with 12 bases lining up with TRBD1. The CDR3 covers 16 residues. Trimming took 2 bases from V and 5 from J; bases not matched to a gene: 9. Per germline, CDR1 SQVTM and CDR2 ANQGSEA. The CDR3: CSVERWDRGRKTEAFF. DNA for the CDR3: TGCAGCGTTGAAAGGTGGGACAGGGGGCGGAAGACTGAAGCTTTCTTT.

The chain has TRBV9 and TRBJ2-2; 9 nucleotides align to TRBD2. With 4 bases clipped from V and 0 bases from J, the junction kept 10 bases outside the gene matches. There are 18 residues in the CDR3. From germline, CDR1 is SGDLS and CDR2 YYNGEE. This chain's CDR3 is CASSPREVAGANTGELFF. DNA of the CDR3: TGTGCCAGCAGCCCTCGGGAGGTAGCGGGGGCGAACACCGGGGAGCTGTTTTTT.

In its sample, this clone was seen once. Compared with germline, one end of the junction differs, possibly owing to a read error. The CDR3 sequence is CAGGGPDTQYF. CDR3 DNA: TGCGCGGGTGGTGGGCCAGATACGCAGTATTTT. The chain recombines TRBV7-8 with TRBJ2-3; a possible D gene is TRBD2 (5 bases). Germline V CDR1 and CDR2: SGHVS, FQNEAQ. CDR3 length: 11 residues. The full variable domain, completed using reference TRBV7-8 and TRBJ2-3, is GAGVSQSPRYKVAKRGQDVALRCDPISGHVSLFWYQQALGQGPEFLTYFQNEAQLDKSGLPSDRFFAERPEGSVSTLKIQRTQQEDSAVYLCAGGGPDTQYFGPGTRLTVL.

The chain recombines TRBV12-5 with TRBJ2-3, with a weak D call TRBD2 (6 bases). Trimming took 6 bases from V and 6 from J, leaving 10 bases between them. CDR3 length: 12 amino acids. CDR1 and CDR2 from the germline V gene are LGHNT and FRNRAP. CDR3 in amino acids: CASGRGYDTQYF. The CDR3 DNA reads as TGTGCTAGTGGACGGGGGTACGATACGCAGTATTTT.

CDR3 amino acids: CASGLLLAAGLNEKLFF. The CDR3 DNA sequence: TGTGCTAGTGGTCTCTTGTTGGCGGCAGGGCTAAATGAAAAACTGTTTTTT. The chain combines TRBV12-5 with TRBJ1-4; maybe TRBD1 (5 bases). Germline assignment: CDR1 LGHNT and CDR2 FRNRAP. V was trimmed by 5 bases and J by 5 bases, leaving 21 bases between them. The CDR3 runs to 17 residues.

This chain links TRBV13 with TRBJ1-6; D perhaps matches TRBD1 (5 bases). Germline CDR1 PRHDT, CDR2 FYEKMQ (reference sequence). Trimming cost V 5 bases and J 5 bases, with 10 bases left between them. This CDR3 region has 14 residues. CDR3 in amino acids: CASSPGRDNSPLHF. The CDR3 nucleotides read TGTGCCAGCAGCCCCGGCAGGGATAATTCACCCCTCCACTTT.

The V and J genes are TRBV24-1 and TRBJ1-5, with 8 bases lining up with TRBD1. CDR3 length: 15 residues. Germline CDR1 is KGHDR and CDR2 is SFDVKD. V dropped 4 bases and J dropped 3; count of bases not matched to a gene: 4. CDR3 nucleotides: TGTGCCACCAGTGACCCGACAGGGGTCAATCAGCCCCAGCATTTT. It translates to CATSDPTGVNQPQHF.

The chain couples TRBV7-8 to TRBJ1-1, with unresolved D. The CDR3 has 14 residues. Trimming stripped 1 base from V and 4 bases from J, with 10 bases between. Germline-derived CDR1 and CDR2 are SGHVS and FQNEAQ. CDR3 sequence reads: CASSLVGGSTEAFF. The CDR3 nucleotides are TGTGCCAGCAGCTTAGTGGGAGGTAGCACTGAAGCTTTCTTT.

J is TRBJ2-7 and V is TRBV3-1 (or the pseudogene TRBV3-2); TRBD1 aligns across 10 bases. The CDR3 runs to 15 residues. Trimming took 4 bases from V and 6 from J; bases not matched to a gene: 9. The V gene's germline CDR1 is LGHDT and CDR2 YNNKEL (reference sequence). The CDR3 loop is CASSPAGTGAGEQYF. The CDR3 DNA reads as TGTGCCAGCAGCCCTGCCGGGACAGGGGCGGGCGAGCAGTACTTC.

The genes are TRBV6-5 and TRBJ1-2; tentatively, D is TRBD1 (6 bases). Germline CDR1 and CDR2: MNHEY and SVGAGI. This CDR3 has 15 residues. Trimming removed 0 bases from V and 4 bases from J, with 12 bases in between. The CDR3 reads CASSYSDSLPYGYTF. The CDR3 region has the DNA TGTGCCAGCAGTTACTCGGACAGTCTTCCCTATGGCTACACCTTC.

V usage is TRBV11-2 and J usage is TRBJ2-3, with 12 bases matching TRBD2. The V and J ends lost 1 base and 2 bases, in that order; junction bases with no gene match: 1. CDR1 and CDR2 (germline): SGHAT, FQNNGV. CDR3 size: 16 residues. The CDR3 bases are TGTGCCAGCAGCTTAGGACTAGCGGGGGACACAGATACGCAGTATTTT. Translation gives CASSLGLAGDTDTQYF.

The chain carries TRBV5-1 and TRBJ2-1; D is possibly TRBD1 (6 bases). This CDR3 has 15 residues. Trimming cost V 0 bases and J 10 bases, with 17 bases left between them. Germline V gene lookup returns CDR1 SGHRS and CDR2 YFSETQ. The CDR3, as DNA: TGCGCCAGCAGCTTGGGGGACACACCTTCGAACGAGCAGTTCTTC. Translated, it gives CASSLGDTPSNEQFF. Based on the CDR3 plus reference TRBV5-1 and TRBJ2-1, the full variable domain is KAGVTQTPRYLIKTRGQQVTLSCSPISGHRSVSWYQQTPGQGLQFLFEYFSETQRNKGNFPGRFSGRQFSNSRSEMNVSTLELGDSALYLCASSLGDTPSNEQFFGPGTRLTVL.

V and J are TRBV10-3 and TRBJ2-7; D is possibly TRBD1 (5 bases). V lost 10 bases and J lost 2, with 9 bases in between. Germline CDR1 reads ENHRY; CDR2 reads SYGVKD. This CDR3 region has 11 residues. The CDR3 coding sequence is TGTGCCAGCGGACAACCCTACGAGCAGTACTTC. Protein sequence: CASGQPYEQYF.

V and J are TRBV5-6 and TRBJ2-1, with D hard to call. V lost 4 bases to trimming and J lost 8 bases, with 13 bases between them. In germline, CDR1 is SGHDT, CDR2 YYEEEE. CDR3 length: 13 amino acids. The CDR3 reads CASSMASGDEQFF. The CDR3 DNA follows: TGTGCCAGCAGCATGGCGAGTGGAGATGAGCAGTTCTTC.

The genes are TRBV29-1 and TRBJ2-3; perhaps TRBD1 as D (5 bases). The CDR3 is 14 residues long. V was pared by 6 bases and J by 0 bases, with 13 bases between. Looked up from germline, CDR1 is SQVTM and CDR2 is ANQGSEA. CDR3 sequence: CSVRQSRSTDTQYF. As DNA, the CDR3 is TGCAGCGTCCGACAGTCCCGGAGCACAGATACGCAGTATTTT.

This chain uses TRBV5-1 with TRBJ2-2; D gene uncertain. V gave up 0 bases and J gave up 2 bases, with 8 bases separating them. CDR1 and CDR2 from the germline V gene are SGHRS and YFSETQ. CDR3 length: 15 amino acids. CDR3 loop: CASSLDRPNTGELFF. The CDR3 DNA is TGCGCCAGCAGCTTGGACAGACCTAACACCGGGGAGCTGTTTTTT.